The 23 T cell receptor beta chains below were found in one sample sequenced in a study of OX40 agonist ivuxolimab in advanced cancers. TCRdb keeps only in-frame clones here, not all; method: immunoSEQ multiplex PCR. This table has approximately 8,200 clones, about 88% appearing once. This sample comprised CD4+ or CD8+ T cells sorted from blood, obtained in a trial of the OX40 agonist ivuxolimab. The receptors were sampled from an adult with an advanced solid tumor such as melanoma, head and neck, liver or kidney cancer.

The chain joins TRBV9 to TRBJ2-3; perhaps TRBD1 as D (5 bases). CDR3 length: 15 residues. V was trimmed by 3 bases and J by 4 bases, leaving 15 bases between them. The germline CDR1 and CDR2 sequences are SGDLS and YYNGEE. The DNA of the CDR3 is TGTGCCAGCAGCGCGCCCAGTGGGGCCTCAGATACGCAGTATTTT. It translates to CASSAPSGASDTQYF.

This clone appeared once. The gene calls are TRBV6-6 and TRBJ2-5, with 9 bases lining up with TRBD1. Germline V gene sequence: CDR1 MNHNY, CDR2 SVGAGI (reference sequence). Losses at the gene ends were 4 bases for V and 3 bases for J; bases not matched to a gene: 3. The CDR3 covers 14 residues. The CDR3 DNA is TGTGCCAGCAGTTGGGGACAGGGTAAAGAGACCCAGTACTTC. This sequence encodes CASSWGQGKETQYF.

With regard to this clone: Other DNA sequences within the sample encode an identical CDR3. The chain is built from TRBV6-1 and TRBJ1-4; D not resolved. V was cut by 10 bases and J by 7 bases, with 19 bases left in between. The CDR3 spans 14 residues. Germline assignment: CDR1 MNHNS and CDR2 SASEGT. Here the CDR3 DNA reads TGTGCCATTAATCCCAAGAACCCCAGTGAAAAACTGTTTTTT. Translated, it gives CAINPKNPSEKLFF.

This rearrangement joins TRBV4-2 to TRBJ2-7; 8 bases fit TRBD2. V lost 3 bases and J lost 2; bases outside the gene matches: 3. Germline CDR1 and CDR2: LGHNA and YNFKEQ. This CDR3 is built from 14 residues. In nucleotides, the CDR3 is TGTGCCAGCAGCCAGCTAGCGGGCACCTACGAGCAGTACTTC. Its translation: CASSQLAGTYEQYF.

The chain links TRBV5-6 to TRBJ2-7, with 11 nucleotides matching TRBD2. This CDR3 is 16 amino acids long. Germline CDR1 SGHDT, CDR2 YYEEEE. V shed 1 base, J shed 3 bases, and the junction held 6 bases outside the gene matches. The CDR3 spells CASSLILAGDHYEQYF. CDR3 in DNA: TGTGCCAGCAGCTTGATACTAGCGGGAGATCACTACGAGCAGTACTTC. The full variable domain, with the rest looked up from reference TRBV5-6 and TRBJ2-7, is DAGVTQSPTHLIKTRGQQVTLRCSPKSGHDTVSWYQQALGQGPQFIFQYYEEEERQRGNFPDRFSGHQFPNYSSELNVNALLLGDSALYLCASSLILAGDHYEQYFGPGTRLTVT.

CDR3 amino acids: CASSPIGTSGSGFEQYF. CDR3 nucleotides: TGTGCCAGCAGCCCGATTGGGACTAGCGGGAGCGGTTTCGAGCAGTACTTC. This chain connects TRBV5-4 to TRBJ2-7; the match to TRBD2 covers 14 bases. Per germline, CDR1 SGHNT and CDR2 YYREEE (reference sequence). This CDR3 spans 17 amino acids. V lost 4 bases and J lost 6; bases outside the gene matches: 12.

The rearrangement joins TRBV9 to TRBJ2-7; a possible D gene is TRBD1 (5 bases). V lost 0 bases and J lost 3, with 7 bases in between. Germline-derived CDR1 and CDR2 are SGDLS and YYNGEE. This CDR3 contains 13 residues. As DNA, the CDR3 is TGTGCCAGCAGCGTAGCTACAGGCTACGAGCAGTACTTC. Translated, it gives CASSVATGYEQYF.

The chain uses TRBV10-2 and TRBJ2-1; D is perhaps TRBD1 (5 bases). The germline V and J ends were trimmed by 7 bases and 6 bases, with 13 bases remaining between them. This CDR3 contains 13 residues. Germline loops: CDR1 WSHSY, CDR2 SAAADI. The CDR3 loop is CASTLSRVNEQFF. The CDR3 DNA follows: TGCGCCAGCACGCTGAGCAGGGTCAATGAGCAGTTCTTC.

This chain uses TRBV19 with TRBJ2-7; 13 bases fit TRBD2. The germline V gene has CDR1 LNHDA and CDR2 SQIVND (reference sequence). The CDR3 consists of 17 residues. Trimming at V came to 3 bases and at J to 1 base, leaving 6 bases not matched to a gene. The CDR3 DNA sequence: TGTGCCAGTAGTATCGGACTAGCGGGAGAAGGTTCCTACGAGCAGTACTTC. It encodes CASSIGLAGEGSYEQYF.

The chain couples TRBV7-3 to TRBJ2-3; 11 bases map to TRBD2. CDR3 length: 16 residues. V trimming: 5 bases; J trimming: 4 bases; junction bases outside the gene matches: 8. Germline CDR1 SGHTA, CDR2 FQGTGA. This CDR3 reads CASSPETSGIPDTQYF. CDR3 DNA sequence: TGTGCCAGCAGCCCGGAGACTAGCGGGATCCCAGATACGCAGTATTTT.

The rearrangement links TRBV28 to TRBJ2-3; TRBD2 aligns across 7 bases. Looked up from germline, CDR1 is MDHEN and CDR2 is SYDVKM. The CDR3 has 17 residues. Trimming cost V 4 bases and J 2 bases; bases outside gene matches: 12. The CDR3 DNA follows: TGTGCCAGCAGTTCAGGGCTCGGGGCGGGGGTCACAGATACGCAGTATTTT. Residues: CASSSGLGAGVTDTQYF.

The CDR3 DNA sequence: TGTGCCAGCAGATACGGGAGGATGGACGAGCAGTACTTC. It yields the protein CASRYGRMDEQYF. The chain is built from TRBV6-5 and TRBJ2-7; 7 positions agree with TRBD2. CDR3 length: 13 residues. V trimming: 6 bases; J trimming: 5 bases; junction bases outside the gene matches: 7. Per the germline V gene, CDR1 is MNHEY and CDR2 is SVGAGI.

This clone showed up just a few times. The chain has TRBV2 and TRBJ2-5; D is ambiguous. Trimming left V 7 bases short and J 2 bases short, with 8 bases between. This CDR3 is 12 amino acids long. Germline CDR1 SNHLY, CDR2 FYNNEI. The CDR3 here is CASKSGQETQYF. CDR3 DNA: TGTGCCAGCAAATCAGGACAAGAGACCCAGTACTTC.

This chain joins TRBV27 and TRBJ2-1; TRBD2 is a possible D gene (5 bases). The CDR3 sequence is 13 residues long. The germline V gene has CDR1 MNHEY and CDR2 SMNVEV (reference sequence). The V end lost 2 bases, the J end lost 4 bases, and 6 bases lay between the germline ends. DNA for the CDR3: TGTGCCAGCAGTTTAGGGAGTTACAATGAGCAGTTCTTC. Its protein is CASSLGSYNEQFF.

In this sample, this clone turned up once. V gene TRBV30 combines with J gene TRBJ2-7; 7 bases align to TRBD1. J gave up 0 bases and V 7 bases, and 9 bases lay outside the gene matches. The CDR3 extends over 14 amino acids. CDR1 GTSNPN and CDR2 SVGIG come from the germline V gene (reference sequence). The CDR3 loop is CASSRQGRSYEQYF. The DNA for the CDR3 is TGTGCCTCCTCGCGACAGGGCCGCTCCTACGAGCAGTACTTC.

The chain has TRBV23-1 and TRBJ2-5; a possible D gene is TRBD2 (5 bases). TRBV23-1 is an ORF, and what it does is uncertain. Trimming took 4 bases from V and 3 from J, leaving 15 bases between them. The CDR3 spans 15 residues. The CDR3 sequence is CASSPRSRAEETQYF. In DNA form, the CDR3 reads TGCGCCAGCAGTCCAAGGTCGAGGGCCGAAGAGACCCAGTACTTC.

The chain is built from TRBV21-1 and TRBJ2-1; the D call TRBD1 from the table was never checked on the DNA. TRBV21-1 is a listed pseudogene. The CDR3 contains 14 residues. CDR3 coding DNA: TGTGCCAGCAGCAAAGCGGGGCCCCGCGGTGAGCAGTTCTTC. It codes for CASSKAGPRGEQFF.

This clone was counted once. The chain links TRBV19 to TRBJ2-1; D gene ambiguous. The V gene lost 3 bases and the J gene lost 0 bases, with 12 bases spanning the gap. Germline V lookup: CDR1 LNHDA, CDR2 SQIVND (reference sequence). The CDR3 length is 16 residues. The CDR3 sequence is CASSIVAASSYNEQFF. In DNA form, the CDR3 reads TGTGCCAGTAGTATTGTCGCGGCCAGCTCCTACAATGAGCAGTTCTTC.

A note on this clone: An end of the junction does not agree with germline; a read error may underlie this. The rearrangement joins TRBV5-1 to TRBJ2-5; 9 bases fit TRBD2. CDR1 SGHRS and CDR2 YFSETQ come from the germline V gene. The CDR3 loop spans 17 amino acids. The CDR3 reads CASTLDGLAGNQETQYF. The CDR3 DNA reads as TGCGCCAGCACCTTGGACGGTCTAGCGGGAAACCAAGAGACCCAGTACTTC. Full variable domain (rest looked up from reference TRBV5-1 and TRBJ2-5): KAGVTQTPRYLIKTRGQQVTLSCSPISGHRSVSWYQQTPGQGLQFLFEYFSETQRNKGNFPGRFSGRQFSNSRSEMNVSTLELGDSALYLCASTLDGLAGNQETQYFGPGTRLLVL.

The chain's CDR3 is CASSYSASSWFF. The CDR3 nucleotides read TGTGCCAGCAGTTACTCCGCCTCCAGTTGGTTCTTC. J is TRBJ2-1 and V is TRBV6-5; D is unclear. CDR1 MNHEY and CDR2 SVGAGI come from the germline V gene. There are 12 residues in the CDR3. The V gene lost 0 bases and the J gene lost 15 bases, with 12 bases spanning the gap.

The chain combines TRBV27 with TRBJ2-6; unclear D gene. V was clipped by 6 bases and J by 6 bases, with 18 bases between them. Germline V gene sequence: CDR1 MNHEY, CDR2 SMNVEV (reference sequence). The CDR3 is made up of 16 amino acids. CDR3: CASSRLWVLEANVLTF. The CDR3 nucleotides are TGTGCCAGCAGCCGCTTATGGGTCCTGGAGGCCAACGTCCTGACTTTC.

CDR3 bases: TGTGCCAGCAGCTTAAAAGAATCAAGGGGACAGGGGATCTACGAGCAGTACTTC. Translating gives CASSLKESRGQGIYEQYF. The J gene is TRBJ2-7, the V gene TRBV5-4; 10 nucleotides agree with TRBD1. Per germline, CDR1 SGHNT and CDR2 YYREEE (reference sequence). The CDR3 runs to 18 residues. Trimming at V came to 2 bases and at J to 3 bases, leaving 14 bases not matched to a gene.

This chain joins TRBV30 and TRBJ2-1; 10 nucleotides line up with TRBD2. CDR3 size: 15 residues. Germline CDR1 reads GTSNPN; CDR2 reads SVGIG (reference sequence). V dropped 4 bases and J dropped 7; count of bases not matched to a gene: 10. CDR3 bases: TGTGCCTGGATCCCCGGGACTAGCGCGTTGAATGAGCAGTTCTTC. It translates to CAWIPGTSALNEQFF.